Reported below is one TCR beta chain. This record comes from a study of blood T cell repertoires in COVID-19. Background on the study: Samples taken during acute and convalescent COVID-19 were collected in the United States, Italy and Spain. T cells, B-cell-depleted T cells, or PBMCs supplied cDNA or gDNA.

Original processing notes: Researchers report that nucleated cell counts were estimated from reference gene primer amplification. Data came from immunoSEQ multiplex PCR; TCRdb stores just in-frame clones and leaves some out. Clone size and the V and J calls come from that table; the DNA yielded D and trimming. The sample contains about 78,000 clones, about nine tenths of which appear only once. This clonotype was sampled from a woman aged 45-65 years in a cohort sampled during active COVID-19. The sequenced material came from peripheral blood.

The CDR3 spells CASSPGQGMNEQFF. CDR3 sequence (DNA): TGTGCCAGCAGTCCCGGACAGGGGATGAATGAGCAGTTCTTC. The V gene is TRBV28, the J gene TRBJ2-1; TRBD1 matches at 9 bases. The V segment lost 5 bases and the J segment 7 bases; nucleotides outside the gene matches: 6. The CDR3 loop spans 14 amino acids. Germline V gene data show CDR1 as MDHEN and CDR2 as SYDVKM.